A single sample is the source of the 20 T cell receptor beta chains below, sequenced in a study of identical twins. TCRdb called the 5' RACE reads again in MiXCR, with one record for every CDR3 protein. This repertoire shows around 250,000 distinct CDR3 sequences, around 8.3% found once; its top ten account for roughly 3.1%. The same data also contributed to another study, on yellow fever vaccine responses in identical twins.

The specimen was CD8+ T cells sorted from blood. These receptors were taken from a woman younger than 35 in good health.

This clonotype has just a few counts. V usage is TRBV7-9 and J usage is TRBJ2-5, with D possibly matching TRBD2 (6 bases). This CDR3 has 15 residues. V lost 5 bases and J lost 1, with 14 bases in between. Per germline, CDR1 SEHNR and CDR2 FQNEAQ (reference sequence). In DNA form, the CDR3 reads TGTGCCAGCAGCGATTGGCGGGGCCTCCAAGAGACCCAGTACTTC. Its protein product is CASSDWRGLQETQYF.

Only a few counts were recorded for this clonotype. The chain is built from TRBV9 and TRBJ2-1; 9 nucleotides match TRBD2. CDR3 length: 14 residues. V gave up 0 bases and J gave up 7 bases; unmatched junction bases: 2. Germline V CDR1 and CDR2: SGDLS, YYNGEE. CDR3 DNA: TGTGCCAGCAGCGTAGGCGGGGGGGCAAATGAGCAGTTCTTC. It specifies CASSVGGGANEQFF.

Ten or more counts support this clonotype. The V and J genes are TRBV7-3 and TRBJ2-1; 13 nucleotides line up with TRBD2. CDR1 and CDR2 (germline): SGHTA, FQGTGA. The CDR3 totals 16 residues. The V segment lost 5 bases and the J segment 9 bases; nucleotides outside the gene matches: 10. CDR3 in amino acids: CASSLGLAGAWGEQFF. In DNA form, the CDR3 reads TGTGCCAGCAGCCTAGGACTAGCGGGGGCCTGGGGTGAGCAGTTCTTC.

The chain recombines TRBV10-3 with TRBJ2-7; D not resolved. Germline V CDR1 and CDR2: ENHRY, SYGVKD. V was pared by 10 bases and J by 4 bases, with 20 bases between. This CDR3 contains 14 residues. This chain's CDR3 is CANSRVQYWYEQYF. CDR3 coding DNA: TGTGCCAACTCCCGGGTGCAGTATTGGTACGAGCAGTACTTC.

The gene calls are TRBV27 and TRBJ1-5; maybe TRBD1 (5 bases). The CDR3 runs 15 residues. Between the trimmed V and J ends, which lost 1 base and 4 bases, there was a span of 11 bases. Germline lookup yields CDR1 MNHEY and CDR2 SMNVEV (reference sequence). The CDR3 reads CASSLLGRVNQPQHF. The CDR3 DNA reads TGTGCCAGCAGTTTATTGGGCAGGGTTAATCAGCCCCAGCATTTT.

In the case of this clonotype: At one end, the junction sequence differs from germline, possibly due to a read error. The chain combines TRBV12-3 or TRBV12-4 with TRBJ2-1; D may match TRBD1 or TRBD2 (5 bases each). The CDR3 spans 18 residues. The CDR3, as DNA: TGTGCCAGCAGTCTAGCAACCTTCGACAGCATCTCTTACAATGAGCAGTTCTTC. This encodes CASSLATFDSISYNEQFF.

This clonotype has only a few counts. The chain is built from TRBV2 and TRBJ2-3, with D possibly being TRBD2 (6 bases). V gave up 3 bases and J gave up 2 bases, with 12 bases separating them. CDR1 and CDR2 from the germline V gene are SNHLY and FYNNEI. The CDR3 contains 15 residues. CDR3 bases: TGTGCCAGCAGTGACGCGGGGCCCCTCACAGATACGCAGTATTTT. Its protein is CASSDAGPLTDTQYF.

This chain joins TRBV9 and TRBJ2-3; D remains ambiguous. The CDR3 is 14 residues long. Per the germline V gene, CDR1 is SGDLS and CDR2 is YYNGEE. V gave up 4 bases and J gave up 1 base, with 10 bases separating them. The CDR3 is CASSPRVRTDTQYF. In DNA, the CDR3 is TGTGCCAGCAGCCCCAGAGTGCGCACAGATACGCAGTATTTT.

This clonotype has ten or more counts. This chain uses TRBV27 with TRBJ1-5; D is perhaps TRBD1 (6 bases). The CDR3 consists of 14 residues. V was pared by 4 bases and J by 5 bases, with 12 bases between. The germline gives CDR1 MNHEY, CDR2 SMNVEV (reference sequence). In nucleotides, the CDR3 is TGTGCCAGCAGTTCAGGACAGTACCATCAGCCCCAGCATTTT. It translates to CASSSGQYHQPQHF.

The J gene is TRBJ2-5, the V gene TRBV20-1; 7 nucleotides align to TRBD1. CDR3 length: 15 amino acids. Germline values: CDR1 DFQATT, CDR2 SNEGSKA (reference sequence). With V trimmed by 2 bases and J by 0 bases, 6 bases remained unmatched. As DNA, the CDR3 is TGCAGTGCTAGAATTCTGGGACAGCACCAAGAGACCCAGTACTTC. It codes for CSARILGQHQETQYF.

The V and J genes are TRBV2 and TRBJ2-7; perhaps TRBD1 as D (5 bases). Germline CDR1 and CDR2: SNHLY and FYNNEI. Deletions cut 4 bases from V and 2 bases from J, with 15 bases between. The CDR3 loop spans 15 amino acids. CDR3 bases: TGTGCCAGCAGTGGGCGCGTGGACAAGACCTACGAGCAGTACTTC. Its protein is CASSGRVDKTYEQYF.

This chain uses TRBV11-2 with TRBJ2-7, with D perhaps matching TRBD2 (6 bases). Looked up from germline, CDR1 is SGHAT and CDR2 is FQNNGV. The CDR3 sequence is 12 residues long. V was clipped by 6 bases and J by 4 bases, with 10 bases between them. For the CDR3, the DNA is TGTGCCAGCAGAGGGAGGAGATACGAGCAGTACTTC. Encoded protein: CASRGRRYEQYF.

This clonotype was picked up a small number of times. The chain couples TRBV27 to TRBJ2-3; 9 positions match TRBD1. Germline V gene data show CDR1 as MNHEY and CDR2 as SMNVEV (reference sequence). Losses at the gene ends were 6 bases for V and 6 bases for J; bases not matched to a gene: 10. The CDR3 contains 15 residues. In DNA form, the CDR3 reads TGTGCCAGCAGCCCGGGACAGGGAGGCGTGGATACGCAGTATTTT. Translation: CASSPGQGGVDTQYF.

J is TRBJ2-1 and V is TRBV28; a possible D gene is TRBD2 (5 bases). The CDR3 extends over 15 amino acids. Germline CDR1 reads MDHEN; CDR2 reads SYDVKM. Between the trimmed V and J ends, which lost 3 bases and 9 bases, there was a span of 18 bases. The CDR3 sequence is CASSLRDNVVVEQFF. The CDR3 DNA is TGTGCCAGCAGTTTGAGGGATAATGTTGTTGTTGAGCAGTTCTTC.

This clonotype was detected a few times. The CDR3: CASSPTQGGNEQYF. Here the CDR3 DNA reads TGTGCCAGCTCACCAACCCAAGGGGGCAACGAGCAGTACTTC. V is TRBV18 and J is TRBJ2-7; 7 nucleotides align to TRBD1. Germline lookup yields CDR1 KGHSH and CDR2 LQKENI. V lost 2 bases and J lost 5; bases outside the gene matches: 6. The CDR3 runs to 14 residues.

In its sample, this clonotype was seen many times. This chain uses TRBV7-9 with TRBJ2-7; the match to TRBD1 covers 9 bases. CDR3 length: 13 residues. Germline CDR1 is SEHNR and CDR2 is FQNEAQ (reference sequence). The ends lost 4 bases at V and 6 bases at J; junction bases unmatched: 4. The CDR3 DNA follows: TGTGCCAGCAGCTCGGACAGGGGAATCGAGCAGTACTTC. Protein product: CASSSDRGIEQYF.

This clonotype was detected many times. The CDR3 here is CASGLQGPHNEQFF. The CDR3 bases are TGTGCTAGTGGTTTGCAGGGTCCCCACAATGAGCAGTTCTTC. The chain combines TRBV12-5 with TRBJ2-1; perhaps TRBD1 as D (5 bases). CDR1 and CDR2 (germline): LGHNT, FRNRAP. Deletions cut 2 bases from V and 5 bases from J, with 10 bases between. The CDR3 consists of 14 residues.

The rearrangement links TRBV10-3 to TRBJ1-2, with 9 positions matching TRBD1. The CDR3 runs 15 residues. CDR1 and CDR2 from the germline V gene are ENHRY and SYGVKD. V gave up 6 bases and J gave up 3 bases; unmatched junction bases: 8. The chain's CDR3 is CAIRAGTGWDYGYTF. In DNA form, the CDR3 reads TGTGCCATCAGGGCCGGGACAGGGTGGGACTATGGCTACACCTTC.

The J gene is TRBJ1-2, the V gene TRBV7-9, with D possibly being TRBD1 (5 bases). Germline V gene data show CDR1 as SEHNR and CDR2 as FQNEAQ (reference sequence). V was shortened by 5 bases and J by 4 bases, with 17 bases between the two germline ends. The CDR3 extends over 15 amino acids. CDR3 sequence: CASSNRDATSYGYTF. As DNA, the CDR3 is TGTGCCAGCAGCAACCGGGACGCAACTTCCTATGGCTACACCTTC.

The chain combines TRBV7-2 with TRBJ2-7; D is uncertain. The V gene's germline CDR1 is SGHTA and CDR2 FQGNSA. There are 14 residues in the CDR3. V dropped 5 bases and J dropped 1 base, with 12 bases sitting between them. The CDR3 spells CASSPEDVSYEQYF. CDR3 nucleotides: TGTGCCAGCAGCCCCGAGGACGTATCCTACGAGCAGTACTTC.